This T cell receptor (beta chain) is drawn from a study of blood T cell repertoires in COVID-19. Turning to the study itself: Collection of acute and convalescent COVID-19 samples took place in the United States, Italy and Spain. T cells, B-cell-depleted T cells, or PBMCs supplied cDNA or gDNA.

In the study's own analysis: Estimation of nucleated cell counts relied on the amplification of reference gene primers. Repertoires were generated with immunoSEQ multiplex PCR, while TCRdb's copy carries only in-frame clones and drops some. The DNA gave D and trimming, while V, J and clone size come from that table. The data hold tens of thousands of clones, with about four fifths observed a single time. This clonotype was sampled from an elderly woman with active or convalescent COVID-19. Sequences were obtained from peripheral blood.

The CDR3 DNA reads TGTGCCAGCACCCAGGACTCGAGCACAGATACGCAGTATTTT. It codes for CASTQDSSTDTQYF. The rearrangement uses TRBV6-5 and TRBJ2-3; possible D gene TRBD2, 5 bases. The V and J ends lost 7 bases and 0 bases respectively, with 11 bases between them. The CDR3 has 14 residues. Germline lookup yields CDR1 MNHEY and CDR2 SVGAGI.